This T cell receptor beta chain stems from a study of T cells in Graves' hyperthyroidism and ophthalmopathy. This clonotype was counted many times. Losses at the gene ends were 10 bases for V and 8 bases for J; bases not matched to a gene: 9. This CDR3 region has 13 residues. Germline values: CDR1 SNHLY, CDR2 FYNNEI. RNA transcripts served as the template for amplifying TCR beta CDR3 regions. The study used the HTBI primer set for a first-round RT-PCR of the TCR CDR3. Each CDR3 protein is one row after TCRdb ran MiXCR on the multiplex PCR reads. The table has hundreds of thousands of distinct CDR3 sequences, roughly an eighth seen once.

The sample comprised blood. This TCR was recovered from a woman between 18 and 30 years old with Graves' hyperthyroidism. The chain is built from TRBV2 and TRBJ2-1; 9 bases line up with TRBD1. The CDR3 is CANSGQGNDEQFF. DNA of the CDR3: TGTGCCAACTCGGGACAGGGCAATGATGAGCAGTTCTTC.